Following are 15 T cell receptor beta chains from one sample sequenced in a study of blood T cell repertoires in COVID-19. Here immunoSEQ multiplex PCR was the method, and the copy in TCRdb shows in-frame clones only, minus some. This table holds approximately 150,000 clones, around four fifths found once. Sample: peripheral blood. The receptors originated from a man aged 70-80 years who had recovered from COVID-19.

The CDR3 bases are TGTGCCAGCAGTCCGACAGGGGGCCCAAATCAGCCCCAGCATTTT. It translates to CASSPTGGPNQPQHF. This chain joins TRBV6-5 and TRBJ1-5; 10 bases line up with TRBD1. The CDR3 is 15 amino acids. Germline V CDR1 and CDR2: MNHEY, SVGAGI. V trimming: 5 bases; J trimming: 4 bases; junction bases outside the gene matches: 5.

The gene calls are TRBV5-5 and TRBJ1-5; a weak D match, TRBD1 (5 bases). Looked up from germline, CDR1 is SGHKS and CDR2 is YYEKEE (reference sequence). The V and J ends lost 1 base and 4 bases respectively, with 12 bases between them. There are 15 residues in the CDR3. The CDR3: CASSLSEGRNQPQHF. In DNA, the CDR3 is TGTGCCAGCAGCTTGTCCGAGGGGAGGAATCAGCCCCAGCATTTT.

The CDR3 sequence: CASSQTGEMDYTF. CDR3 in DNA: TGTGCCAGCAGCCAAACAGGGGAAATGGACTACACCTTC. V and J are TRBV5-8 and TRBJ1-2; 7 bases map to TRBD1. V dropped 4 bases and J dropped 10; count of bases not matched to a gene: 10. There are 13 residues in the CDR3. Germline V gives CDR1 SGHTS, CDR2 YDEGEE.

The rearrangement links TRBV7-9 to TRBJ1-5; D is perhaps TRBD1 (6 bases). V lost 1 base to trimming and J lost 5 bases, with 9 bases between them. Germline V gene sequence: CDR1 SEHNR, CDR2 FQNEAQ (reference sequence). The CDR3 is 14 residues long. The CDR3 bases are TGTGCCAGCAGCTTAGGAGGGGGGGATCAGCCCCAGCATTTT. Protein product: CASSLGGGDQPQHF. The whole variable domain, remainder taken from reference TRBV7-9 and TRBJ1-5, is DTGVSQNPRHKITKRGQNVTFRCDPISEHNRLYWYRQTLGQGPEFLTYFQNEAQLEKSRLLSDRFSAERPKGSFSTLEIQRTEQGDSAMYLCASSLGGGDQPQHFGDGTRLSIL.

This clone was counted only a few times. This chain connects TRBV6-6 to TRBJ1-2, with D perhaps TRBD1 (6 bases). There are 13 residues in the CDR3. Trimming cost V 5 bases and J 5 bases, with 12 bases left between them. Germline V gives CDR1 MNHNY, CDR2 SVGAGI (reference sequence). CDR3 sequence: CASSPTGSYGYTF. The CDR3 nucleotides read TGTGCCAGCAGTCCCACAGGGTCTTATGGCTACACCTTC.

The rearrangement links TRBV5-1 to TRBJ2-1; D unclear. The CDR3 contains 14 residues. The V and J ends lost 0 bases and 5 bases respectively, with 9 bases between them. Germline CDR1 reads SGHRS; CDR2 reads YFSETQ. The CDR3 loop is CASSLAGADNEQFF. The CDR3 DNA reads TGCGCCAGCAGCTTGGCCGGTGCGGACAATGAGCAGTTCTTC.

This chain connects TRBV5-1 to TRBJ2-1, with 8 bases that match TRBD1. The germline gives CDR1 SGHRS, CDR2 YFSETQ. This CDR3 spans 15 amino acids. J gave up 7 bases and V 1 base, and 7 bases lay outside the gene matches. CDR3 bases: TGCGCCAGCAGCTTGCAGCCGGGACAGGAGAATGAGCAGTTCTTC. Its protein product is CASSLQPGQENEQFF. The full variable domain, in which reference TRBV5-1 and TRBJ2-1 provide the parts outside the CDR3, is KAGVTQTPRYLIKTRGQQVTLSCSPISGHRSVSWYQQTPGQGLQFLFEYFSETQRNKGNFPGRFSGRQFSNSRSEMNVSTLELGDSALYLCASSLQPGQENEQFFGPGTRLTVL.

The V and J genes are TRBV7-9 and TRBJ1-5, with D possibly TRBD1 on 6 matching bases. The V end lost 6 bases, the J end lost 0 bases, and 18 bases lay between the germline ends. The CDR3 length is 17 residues. From germline, CDR1 is SEHNR and CDR2 FQNEAQ (reference sequence). CDR3 sequence: CASSPWGPNYSNQPQHF. Here the CDR3 DNA reads TGTGCCAGCAGTCCATGGGGGCCAAATTATAGCAATCAGCCCCAGCATTTT.

V and J are TRBV27 and TRBJ1-2; TRBD1 matches at 12 bases. Trimming took 6 bases from V and 4 from J; bases not matched to a gene: 6. From germline, CDR1 is MNHEY and CDR2 SMNVEV (reference sequence). The CDR3 extends over 15 amino acids. In nucleotides, the CDR3 is TGTGCCAGCAGCGAACGGGACAGGGGGCTCTATGGCTACACCTTC. Amino acids: CASSERDRGLYGYTF.

This rearrangement joins TRBV2 to TRBJ2-6; unclear D gene. CDR1 SNHLY and CDR2 FYNNEI come from the germline V gene. Trimming removed 3 bases at V and 3 bases at J, with 3 bases between. The CDR3 consists of 13 residues. In DNA form, the CDR3 reads TGTGCCAGCAGTGACTTTGGGGCCAACGTCCTGACTTTC. Translating it yields CASSDFGANVLTF.

V is TRBV7-2 and J is TRBJ2-1, with 11 nucleotides matching TRBD2. V trimming: 5 bases; J trimming: 9 bases; junction bases outside the gene matches: 12. The CDR3 has 16 amino acids. Germline V CDR1 and CDR2: SGHTA, FQGNSA. The CDR3 region is CASSPSGLAGGFEQFF. The CDR3 DNA sequence: TGTGCCAGCAGCCCTAGCGGCCTAGCGGGAGGTTTTGAGCAGTTCTTC. The variable domain in full, with the rest retrieved from reference TRBV7-2 and TRBJ2-1, is GAGVSQSPSNKVTEKGKDVELRCDPISGHTALYWYRQSLGQGLEFLIYFQGNSAPDKSGLPSDRFSAERTGGSVSTLTIQRTQQEDSAVYLCASSPSGLAGGFEQFFGPGTRLTVL.

The chain is built from TRBV28 and TRBJ2-1; 16 positions match TRBD2. The CDR3 runs to 18 residues. CDR1 and CDR2 from the germline V gene are MDHEN and SYDVKM. The J segment lost 5 bases and the V segment lost 3 bases, leaving 7 bases of the junction unmatched. The CDR3 region is CASSFSGTSGRDNNEQFF. The CDR3, as DNA: TGTGCCAGCAGTTTCTCCGGGACTAGCGGGAGGGATAACAATGAGCAGTTCTTC.

This clone was seen once. V is TRBV13 and J is TRBJ2-7, with 9 bases fitting TRBD2. The CDR3 covers 14 residues. Looked up from germline, CDR1 is PRHDT and CDR2 is FYEKMQ (reference sequence). The V and J ends lost 1 base and 7 bases, in that order; junction bases with no gene match: 5. CDR3 region: CASSLATREGEQYF. In nucleotides, the CDR3 is TGTGCCAGCAGCTTAGCTACGCGGGAGGGGGAGCAGTACTTC. Supplemented by reference TRBV13 and TRBJ2-7, the full variable domain reads AAGVIQSPRHLIKEKRETATLKCYPIPRHDTVYWYQQGPGQDPQFLISFYEKMQSDKGSIPDRFSAQQFSDYHSELNMSSLELGDSALYFCASSLATREGEQYFGPGTRLTVT.

The rearrangement joins TRBV30 to TRBJ2-2, with 7 nucleotides matching TRBD1. CDR3 size: 14 residues. V lost 3 bases, J lost 6 bases, and 7 bases stayed unmatched. CDR1 GTSNPN and CDR2 SVGIG come from the germline V gene (reference sequence). The CDR3 bases are TGTGCCTGGAGAAGGACAGGAGAGTCCGGGGAGCTGTTTTTT. This gives the protein CAWRRTGESGELFF. The entire variable domain, with the rest obtained from reference TRBV30 and TRBJ2-2, is as follows: SQTIHQWPATLVQPVGSPLSLECTVEGTSNPNLYWYRQAAGRGLQLLFYSVGIGQISSEVPQNLSASRPQDRQFILSSKKLLLSDSGFYLCAWRRTGESGELFFGEGSRLTVL.

This chain connects TRBV4-1 to TRBJ1-4; D is possibly TRBD1 (6 bases). The CDR3 runs 15 residues. The ends were cut back, 2 bases at V and 8 bases at J, with 15 bases in the middle. The germline V gene encodes CDR1 MGHRA and CDR2 YSYEKL. CDR3 coding DNA: TGCGCCAGCAGCCAATCAACAGGGATGGGAGAAAAACTGTTTTTT. It codes for CASSQSTGMGEKLFF.